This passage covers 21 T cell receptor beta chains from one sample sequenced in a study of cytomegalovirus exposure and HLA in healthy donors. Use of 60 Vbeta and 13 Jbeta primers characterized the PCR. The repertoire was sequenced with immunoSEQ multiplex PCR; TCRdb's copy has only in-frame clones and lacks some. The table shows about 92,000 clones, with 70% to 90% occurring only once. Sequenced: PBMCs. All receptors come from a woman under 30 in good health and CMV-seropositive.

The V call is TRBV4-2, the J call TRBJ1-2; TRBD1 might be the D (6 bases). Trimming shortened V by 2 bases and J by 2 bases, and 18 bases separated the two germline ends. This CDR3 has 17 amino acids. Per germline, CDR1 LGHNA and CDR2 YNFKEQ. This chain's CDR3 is CASSQPDRFTRNYGYTF. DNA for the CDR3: TGTGCCAGCAGCCAACCGGACAGATTCACACGAAACTATGGCTACACCTTC.

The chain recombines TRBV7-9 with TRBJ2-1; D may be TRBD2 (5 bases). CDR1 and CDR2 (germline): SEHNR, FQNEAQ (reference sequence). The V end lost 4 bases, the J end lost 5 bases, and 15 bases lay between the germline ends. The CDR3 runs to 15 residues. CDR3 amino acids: CASSSYRGSHNEQFF. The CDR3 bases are TGTGCCAGCAGCTCGTACAGAGGGTCTCACAATGAGCAGTTCTTC.

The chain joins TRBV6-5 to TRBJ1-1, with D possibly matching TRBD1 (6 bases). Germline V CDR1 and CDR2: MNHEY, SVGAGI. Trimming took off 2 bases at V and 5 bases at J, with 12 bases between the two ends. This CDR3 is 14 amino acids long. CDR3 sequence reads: CASSYEDRITEAFF. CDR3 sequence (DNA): TGTGCCAGCAGTTACGAAGACAGGATAACTGAAGCTTTCTTT.

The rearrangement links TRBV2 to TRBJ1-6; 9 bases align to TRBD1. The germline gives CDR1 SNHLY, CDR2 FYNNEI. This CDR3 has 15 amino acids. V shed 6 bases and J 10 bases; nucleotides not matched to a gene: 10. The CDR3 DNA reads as TGTGCCAGCAGGAGGGACAGGGTTATCGACTCACCCCTCCACTTT. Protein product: CASRRDRVIDSPLHF.

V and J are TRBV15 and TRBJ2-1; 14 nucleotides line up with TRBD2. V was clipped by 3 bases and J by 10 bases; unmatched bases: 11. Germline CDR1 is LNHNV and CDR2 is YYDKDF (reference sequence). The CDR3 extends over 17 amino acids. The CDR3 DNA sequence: TGTGCCACCAGCAGGGATCTGGGGACTAGCGGGAGCACGGAGCAGTTCTTC. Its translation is CATSRDLGTSGSTEQFF.

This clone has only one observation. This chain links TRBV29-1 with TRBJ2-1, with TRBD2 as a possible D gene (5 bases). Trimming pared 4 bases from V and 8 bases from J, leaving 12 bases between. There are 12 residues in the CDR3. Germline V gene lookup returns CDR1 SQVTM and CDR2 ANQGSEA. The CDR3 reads CSVGGYGDEQFF. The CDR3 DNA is TGCAGCGTTGGTGGTTACGGGGATGAGCAGTTCTTC.

The DNA of the CDR3 is TGTGCCTGGACCCAGACACCCGTTAACTATGGCTACACCTTC. The encoded protein is CAWTQTPVNYGYTF. The J gene is TRBJ1-2, the V gene TRBV30, with D unclear. The CDR3 sequence is 14 residues long. V lost 4 bases and J 1 base, leaving 13 bases between the germline ends. CDR1 is GTSNPN and CDR2 is SVGIG in the germline V gene (reference sequence). The full variable domain, in which reference TRBV30 and TRBJ1-2 provide the parts outside the CDR3, is SQTIHQWPATLVQPVGSPLSLECTVEGTSNPNLYWYRQAAGRGLQLLFYSVGIGQISSEVPQNLSASRPQDRQFILSSKKLLLSDSGFYLCAWTQTPVNYGYTFGSGTRLTVV.

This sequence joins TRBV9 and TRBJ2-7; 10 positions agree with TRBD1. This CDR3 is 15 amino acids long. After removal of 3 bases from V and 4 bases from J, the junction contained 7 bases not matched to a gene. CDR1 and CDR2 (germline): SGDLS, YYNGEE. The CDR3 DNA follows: TGTGCCAGCAGCGCACAAGACAGGGGGCTATACGAGCAGTACTTC. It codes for CASSAQDRGLYEQYF.

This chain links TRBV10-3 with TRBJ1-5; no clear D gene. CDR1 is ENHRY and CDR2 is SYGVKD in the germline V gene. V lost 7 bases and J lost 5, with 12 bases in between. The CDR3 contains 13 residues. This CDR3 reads CAIKEDNYQPQHF. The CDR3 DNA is TGTGCCATCAAGGAGGATAACTATCAGCCCCAGCATTTT.

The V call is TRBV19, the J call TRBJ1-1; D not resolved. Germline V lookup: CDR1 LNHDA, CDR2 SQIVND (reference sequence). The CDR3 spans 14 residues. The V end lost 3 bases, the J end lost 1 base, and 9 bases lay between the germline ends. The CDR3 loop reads CASSIGVRNTEAFF. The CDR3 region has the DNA TGTGCCAGTAGTATCGGGGTTCGGAACACTGAAGCTTTCTTT.

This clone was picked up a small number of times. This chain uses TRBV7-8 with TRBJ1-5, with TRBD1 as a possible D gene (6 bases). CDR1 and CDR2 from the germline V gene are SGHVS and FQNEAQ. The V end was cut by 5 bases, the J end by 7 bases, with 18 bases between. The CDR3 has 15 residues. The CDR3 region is CASSLQPTGNQPQHF. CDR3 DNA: TGTGCCAGCAGCCTACAACCGACAGGAAACCAGCCCCAGCATTTT. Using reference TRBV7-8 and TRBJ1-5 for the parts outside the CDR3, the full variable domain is GAGVSQSPRYKVAKRGQDVALRCDPISGHVSLFWYQQALGQGPEFLTYFQNEAQLDKSGLPSDRFFAERPEGSVSTLKIQRTQQEDSAVYLCASSLQPTGNQPQHFGDGTRLSIL.

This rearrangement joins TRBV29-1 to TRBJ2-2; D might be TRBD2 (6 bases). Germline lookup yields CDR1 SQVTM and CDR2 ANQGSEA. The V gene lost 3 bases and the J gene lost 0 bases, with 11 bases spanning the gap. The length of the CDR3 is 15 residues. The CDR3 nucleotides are TGCAGCGTTGACTGGGGGAGGACGAACACCGGGGAGCTGTTTTTT. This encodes CSVDWGRTNTGELFF.

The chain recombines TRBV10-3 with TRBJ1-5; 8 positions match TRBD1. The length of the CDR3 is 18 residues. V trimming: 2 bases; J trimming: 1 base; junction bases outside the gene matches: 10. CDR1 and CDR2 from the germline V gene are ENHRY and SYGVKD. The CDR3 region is CAISEGAGGGLSNQPQHF. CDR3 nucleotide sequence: TGTGCCATCAGTGAGGGGGCAGGGGGCGGGCTAAGCAATCAGCCCCAGCATTTT.

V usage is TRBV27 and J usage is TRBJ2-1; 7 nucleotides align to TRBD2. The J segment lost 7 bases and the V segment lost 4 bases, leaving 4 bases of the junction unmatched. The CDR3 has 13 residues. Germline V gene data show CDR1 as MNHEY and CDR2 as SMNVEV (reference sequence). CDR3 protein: CASSWGGKNEQFF. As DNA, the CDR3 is TGTGCCAGCAGTTGGGGAGGGAAGAATGAGCAGTTCTTC.

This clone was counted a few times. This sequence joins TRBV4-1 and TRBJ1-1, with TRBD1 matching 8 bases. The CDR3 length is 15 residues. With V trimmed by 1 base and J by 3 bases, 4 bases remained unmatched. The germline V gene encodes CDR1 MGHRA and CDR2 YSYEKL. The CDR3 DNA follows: TGCGCCAGCAGCCAAGGTGACAGGGGCTACACTGAAGCTTTCTTT. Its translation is CASSQGDRGYTEAFF.

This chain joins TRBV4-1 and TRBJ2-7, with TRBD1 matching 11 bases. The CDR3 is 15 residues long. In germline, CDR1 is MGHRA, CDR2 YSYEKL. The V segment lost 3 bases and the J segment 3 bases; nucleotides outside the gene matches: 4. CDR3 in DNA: TGCGCCAGCAGCCAGGAGGACAGGGGGCACTACGAGCAGTACTTC. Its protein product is CASSQEDRGHYEQYF.

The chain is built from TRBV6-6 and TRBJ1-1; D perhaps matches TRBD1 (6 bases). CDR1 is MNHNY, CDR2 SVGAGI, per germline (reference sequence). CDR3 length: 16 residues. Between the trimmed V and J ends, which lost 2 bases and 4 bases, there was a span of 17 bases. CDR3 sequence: CASSYTPRGTGTEAFF. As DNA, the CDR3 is TGTGCCAGCAGTTACACCCCCAGGGGTACAGGCACTGAAGCTTTCTTT.

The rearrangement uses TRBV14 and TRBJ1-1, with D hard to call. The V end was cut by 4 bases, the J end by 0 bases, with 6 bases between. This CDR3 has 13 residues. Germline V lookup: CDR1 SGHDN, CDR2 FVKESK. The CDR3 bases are TGTGCCAGCAGCCGCGCTCTGAACACTGAAGCTTTCTTT. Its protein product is CASSRALNTEAFF. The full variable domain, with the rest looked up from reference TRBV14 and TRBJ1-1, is EAGVTQFPSHSVIEKGQTVTLRCDPISGHDNLYWYRRVMGKEIKFLLHFVKESKQDESGMPNNRFLAERTGGTYSTLKVQPAELEDSGVYFCASSRALNTEAFFGQGTRLTVV.

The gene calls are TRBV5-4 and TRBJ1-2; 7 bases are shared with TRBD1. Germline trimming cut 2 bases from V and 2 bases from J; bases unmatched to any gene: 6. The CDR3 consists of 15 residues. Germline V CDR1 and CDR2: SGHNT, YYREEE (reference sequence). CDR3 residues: CASSFGTEQNYGYTF. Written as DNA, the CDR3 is TGTGCCAGCAGCTTCGGGACAGAACAAAACTATGGCTACACCTTC.

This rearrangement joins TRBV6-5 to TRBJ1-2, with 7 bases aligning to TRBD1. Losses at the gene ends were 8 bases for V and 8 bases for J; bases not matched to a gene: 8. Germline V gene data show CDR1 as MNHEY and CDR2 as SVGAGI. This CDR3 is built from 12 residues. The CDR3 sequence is CASAGQISGYTF. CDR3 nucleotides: TGTGCCAGCGCGGGACAGATATCGGGCTACACCTTC.

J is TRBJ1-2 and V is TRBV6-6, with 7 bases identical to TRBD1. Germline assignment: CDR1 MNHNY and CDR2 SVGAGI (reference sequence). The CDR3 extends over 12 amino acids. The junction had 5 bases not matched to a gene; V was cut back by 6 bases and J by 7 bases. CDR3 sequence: CASRQGSGGYTF. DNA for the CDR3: TGTGCCAGCAGACAGGGGTCGGGTGGCTACACCTTC.